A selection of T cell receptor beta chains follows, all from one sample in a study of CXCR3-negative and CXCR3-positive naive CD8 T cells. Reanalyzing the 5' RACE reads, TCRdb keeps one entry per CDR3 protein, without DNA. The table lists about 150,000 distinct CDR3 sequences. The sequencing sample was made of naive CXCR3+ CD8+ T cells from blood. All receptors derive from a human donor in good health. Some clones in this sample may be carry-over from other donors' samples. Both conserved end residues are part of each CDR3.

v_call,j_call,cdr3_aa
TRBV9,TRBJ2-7,CASSGNDYEQYF
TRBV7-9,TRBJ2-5,CASSLSATIETQYF
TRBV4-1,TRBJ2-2,CASRDRTGELFF
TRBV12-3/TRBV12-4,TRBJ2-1,CASSSEASGGTYNEQFF
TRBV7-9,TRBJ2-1,CASSLWGGIDNEQFF
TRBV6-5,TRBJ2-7,CASSYSRGVRYEQYF
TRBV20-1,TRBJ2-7,CSASGPRSGGYEQYF
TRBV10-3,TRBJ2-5,CAISDLGTVQETKYF
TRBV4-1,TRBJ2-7,CASSQAGTGGEQYF
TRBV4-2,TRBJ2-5,CASSQGVLAGAIQETQYF
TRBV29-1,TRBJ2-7,CSVEVSGGVNEQYF
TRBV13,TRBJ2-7,CASSLHHPGQGIQYEQYF
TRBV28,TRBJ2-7,CASSPNLHKGSEQYF
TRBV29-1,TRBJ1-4,CSVGQGADEGTNEKLFF
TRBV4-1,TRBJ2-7,CASSQLAESSYEQYF
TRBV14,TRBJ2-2,CASSQDISDTSITGELFF
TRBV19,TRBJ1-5,CASQGDREVQPQHF
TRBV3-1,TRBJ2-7,CASSQDHPGGTTYEQYF
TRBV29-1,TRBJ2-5,CSVEGRGRETQYF
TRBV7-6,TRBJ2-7,CASSLGPRAHEQYF
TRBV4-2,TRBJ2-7,CASSQDVGVISSEQYF
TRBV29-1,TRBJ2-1,CSVESYSSYNEQFF
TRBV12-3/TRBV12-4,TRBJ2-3,CASSPIDSTDTQYF
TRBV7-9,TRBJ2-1,CASSTKGDRATEQFF
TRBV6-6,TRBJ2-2,CASSTLSAVNTGELFF
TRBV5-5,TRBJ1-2,CASSLVRGGYGYTF